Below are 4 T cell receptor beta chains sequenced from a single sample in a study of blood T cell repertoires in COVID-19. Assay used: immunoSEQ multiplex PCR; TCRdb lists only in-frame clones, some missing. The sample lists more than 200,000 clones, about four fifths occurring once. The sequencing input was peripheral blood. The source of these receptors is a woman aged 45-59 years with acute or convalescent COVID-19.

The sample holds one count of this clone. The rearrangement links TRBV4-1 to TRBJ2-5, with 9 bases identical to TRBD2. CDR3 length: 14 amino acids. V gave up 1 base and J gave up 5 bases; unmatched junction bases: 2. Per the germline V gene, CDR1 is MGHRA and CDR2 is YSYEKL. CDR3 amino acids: CASSQGGRAETQYF. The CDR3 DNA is TGCGCCAGCAGCCAAGGCGGGAGGGCGGAGACCCAGTACTTC.

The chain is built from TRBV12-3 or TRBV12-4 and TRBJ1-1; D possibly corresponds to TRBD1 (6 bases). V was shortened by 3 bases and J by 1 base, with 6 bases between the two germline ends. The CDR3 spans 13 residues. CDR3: CASSLGQNTEAFF. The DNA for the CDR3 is TGTGCCAGCAGTTTGGGACAGAACACTGAAGCTTTCTTT.

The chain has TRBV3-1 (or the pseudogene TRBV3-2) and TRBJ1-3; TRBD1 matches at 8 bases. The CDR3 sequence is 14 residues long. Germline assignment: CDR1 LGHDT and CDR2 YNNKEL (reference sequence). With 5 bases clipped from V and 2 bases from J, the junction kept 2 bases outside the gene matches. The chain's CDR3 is CASSDRGAGNTIYF. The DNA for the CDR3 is TGTGCCAGCAGCGACAGGGGTGCTGGAAACACCATATATTTT.

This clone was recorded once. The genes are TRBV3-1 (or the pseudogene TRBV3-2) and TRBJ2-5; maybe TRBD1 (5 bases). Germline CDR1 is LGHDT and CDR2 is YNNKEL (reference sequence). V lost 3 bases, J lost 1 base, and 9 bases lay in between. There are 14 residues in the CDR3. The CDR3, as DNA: TGTGCCAGCAGCCATCAGGGCGTCCAAGAGACCCAGTACTTC. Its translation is CASSHQGVQETQYF.